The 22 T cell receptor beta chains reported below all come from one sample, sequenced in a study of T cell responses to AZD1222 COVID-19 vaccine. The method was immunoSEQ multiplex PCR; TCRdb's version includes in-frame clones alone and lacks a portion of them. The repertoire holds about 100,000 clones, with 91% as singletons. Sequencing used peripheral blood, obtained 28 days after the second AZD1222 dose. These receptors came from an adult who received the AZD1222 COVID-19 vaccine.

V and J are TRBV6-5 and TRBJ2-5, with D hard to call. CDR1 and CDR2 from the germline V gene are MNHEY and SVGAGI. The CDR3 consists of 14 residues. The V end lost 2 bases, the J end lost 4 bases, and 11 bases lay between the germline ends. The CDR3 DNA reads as TGTGCCAGCAGTTACAACGGGCCGGGAGAGACCCAGTACTTC. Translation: CASSYNGPGETQYF.

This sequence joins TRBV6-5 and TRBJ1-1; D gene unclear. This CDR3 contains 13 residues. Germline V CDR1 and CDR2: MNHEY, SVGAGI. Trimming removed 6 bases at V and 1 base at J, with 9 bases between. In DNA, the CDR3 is TGTGCCAGCAGGCCCCTAGAGAACACTGAAGCTTTCTTT. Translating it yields CASRPLENTEAFF.

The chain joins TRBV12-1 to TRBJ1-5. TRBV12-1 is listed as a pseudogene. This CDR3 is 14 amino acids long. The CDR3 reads CASSFAGKDQPQHF. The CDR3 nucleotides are TGTGCCAGCAGCTTTGCAGGGAAAGATCAGCCCCAGCATTTT.

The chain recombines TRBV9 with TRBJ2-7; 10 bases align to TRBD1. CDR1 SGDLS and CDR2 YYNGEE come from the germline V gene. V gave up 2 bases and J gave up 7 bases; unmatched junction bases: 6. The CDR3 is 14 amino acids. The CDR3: CASSVTGTGEEQYF. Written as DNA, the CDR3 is TGTGCCAGCAGCGTGACCGGGACAGGGGAAGAGCAGTACTTC.

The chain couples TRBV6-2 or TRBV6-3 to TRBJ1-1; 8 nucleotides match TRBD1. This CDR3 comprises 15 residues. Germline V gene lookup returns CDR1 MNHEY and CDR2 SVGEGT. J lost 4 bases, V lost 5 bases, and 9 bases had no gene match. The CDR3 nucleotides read TGTGCCAGCAGTCGCAGGGGGCCGCTGGGCACTGAAGCTTTCTTT. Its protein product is CASSRRGPLGTEAFF.

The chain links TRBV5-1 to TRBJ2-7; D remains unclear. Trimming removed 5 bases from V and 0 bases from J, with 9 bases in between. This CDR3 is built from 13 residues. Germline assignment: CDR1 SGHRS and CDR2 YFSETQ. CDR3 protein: CASRLFSSYEQYF. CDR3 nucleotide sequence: TGCGCCAGCAGACTCTTCAGCTCCTACGAGCAGTACTTC.

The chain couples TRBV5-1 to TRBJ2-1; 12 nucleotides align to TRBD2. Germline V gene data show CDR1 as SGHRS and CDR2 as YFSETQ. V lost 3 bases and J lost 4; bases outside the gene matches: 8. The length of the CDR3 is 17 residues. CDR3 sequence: CASSSAGTSGRYNEQFF. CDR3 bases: TGCGCCAGCAGCTCTGCGGGAACTAGCGGGAGGTACAATGAGCAGTTCTTC.

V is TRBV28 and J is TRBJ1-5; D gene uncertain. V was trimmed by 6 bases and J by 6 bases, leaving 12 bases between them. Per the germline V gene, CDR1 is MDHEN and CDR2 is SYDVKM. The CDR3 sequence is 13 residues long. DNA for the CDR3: TGTGCCAGCAGCGGCAGATCAGGTCAGCCCCAGCATTTT. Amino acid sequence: CASSGRSGQPQHF.

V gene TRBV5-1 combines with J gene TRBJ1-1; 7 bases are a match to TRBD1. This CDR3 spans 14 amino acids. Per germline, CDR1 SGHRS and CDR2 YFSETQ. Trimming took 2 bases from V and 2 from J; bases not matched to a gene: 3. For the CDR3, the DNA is TGCGCCAGCAGCTTCGGACAGGAAAACACTGAAGCTTTCTTT. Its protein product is CASSFGQENTEAFF.

CDR3 sequence: CASSPGPNGEQFF. The CDR3 bases are TGCGCCAGCAGTCCAGGCCCTAACGGTGAGCAGTTCTTC. This sequence joins TRBV10-2 and TRBJ2-1; D is unclear. The CDR3 runs to 13 residues. Trimming took 5 bases from V and 9 from J, leaving 14 bases between them. Germline loops: CDR1 WSHSY, CDR2 SAAADI.

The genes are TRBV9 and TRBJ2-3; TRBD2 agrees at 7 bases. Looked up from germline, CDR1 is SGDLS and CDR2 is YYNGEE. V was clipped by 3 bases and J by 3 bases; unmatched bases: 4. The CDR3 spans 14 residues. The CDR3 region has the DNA TGTGCCAGCAGCGGTAATAGCGGGACAGATACGCAGTATTTT. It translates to CASSGNSGTDTQYF.

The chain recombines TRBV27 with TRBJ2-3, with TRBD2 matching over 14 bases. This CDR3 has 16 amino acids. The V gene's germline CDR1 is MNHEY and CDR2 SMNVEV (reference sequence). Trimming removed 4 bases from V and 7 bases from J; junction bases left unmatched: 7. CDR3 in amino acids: CASSSSTSGRAHTQYF. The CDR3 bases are TGTGCCAGCAGTTCCTCGACTAGCGGGAGGGCCCATACGCAGTATTTT.

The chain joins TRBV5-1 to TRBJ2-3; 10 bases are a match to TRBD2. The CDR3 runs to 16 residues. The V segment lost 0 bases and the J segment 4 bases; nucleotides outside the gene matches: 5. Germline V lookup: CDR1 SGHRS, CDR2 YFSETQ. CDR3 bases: TGCGCCAGCAGCTTGGGCCTAGCGGGAGTCGCAGATACGCAGTATTTT. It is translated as CASSLGLAGVADTQYF.

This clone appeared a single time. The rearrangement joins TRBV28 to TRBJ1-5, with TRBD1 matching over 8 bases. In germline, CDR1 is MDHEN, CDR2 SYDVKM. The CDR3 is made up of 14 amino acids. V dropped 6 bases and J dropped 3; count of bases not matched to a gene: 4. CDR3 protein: CASRSGGYNQPQHF. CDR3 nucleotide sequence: TGTGCCAGCAGGTCAGGGGGCTACAATCAGCCCCAGCATTTT.

The CDR3 reads CASSRGQGFYEQYF. The CDR3 nucleotides read TGTGCCAGCAGTCGCGGACAGGGGTTCTACGAGCAGTACTTC. The V call is TRBV6-5, the J call TRBJ2-7; 9 bases line up with TRBD1. V trimming: 5 bases; J trimming: 3 bases; junction bases outside the gene matches: 5. CDR3 length: 14 residues. Germline lookup yields CDR1 MNHEY and CDR2 SVGAGI.

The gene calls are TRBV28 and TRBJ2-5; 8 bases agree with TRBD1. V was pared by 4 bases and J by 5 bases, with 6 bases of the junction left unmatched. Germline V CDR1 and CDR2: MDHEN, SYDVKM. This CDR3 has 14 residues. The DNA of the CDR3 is TGTGCCAGCAGTTCCCCTGGACAGGGTGAGACCCAGTACTTC. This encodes CASSSPGQGETQYF.

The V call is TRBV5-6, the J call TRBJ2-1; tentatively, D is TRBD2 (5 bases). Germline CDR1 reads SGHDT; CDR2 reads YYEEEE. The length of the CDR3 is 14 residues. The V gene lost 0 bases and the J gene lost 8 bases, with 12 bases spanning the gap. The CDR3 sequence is CASSLVAGGDEQFF. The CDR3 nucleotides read TGTGCCAGCAGCTTGGTAGCCGGAGGCGATGAGCAGTTCTTC.

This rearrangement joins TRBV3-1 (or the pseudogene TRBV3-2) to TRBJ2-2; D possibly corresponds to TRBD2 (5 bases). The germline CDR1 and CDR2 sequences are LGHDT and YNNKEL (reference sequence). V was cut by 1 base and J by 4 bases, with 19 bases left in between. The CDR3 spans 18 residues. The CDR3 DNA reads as TGTGCCAGCAGCCAAGCCCTGGGTTACAACGGAGGCACCGGGGAGCTGTTTTTT. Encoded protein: CASSQALGYNGGTGELFF.

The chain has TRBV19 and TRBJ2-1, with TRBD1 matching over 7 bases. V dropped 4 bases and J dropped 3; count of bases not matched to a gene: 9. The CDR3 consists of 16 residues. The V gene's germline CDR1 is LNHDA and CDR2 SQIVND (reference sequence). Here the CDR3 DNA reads TGTGCCAGTAGTAACTCCCGGGACAGATACTACAATGAGCAGTTCTTC. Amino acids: CASSNSRDRYYNEQFF.

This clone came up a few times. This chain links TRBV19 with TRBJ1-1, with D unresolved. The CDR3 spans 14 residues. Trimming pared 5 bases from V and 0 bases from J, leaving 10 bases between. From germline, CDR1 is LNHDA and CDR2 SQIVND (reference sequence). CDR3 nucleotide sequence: TGTGCCAGTAGTTATGACACAGTGAACACTGAAGCTTTCTTT. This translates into CASSYDTVNTEAFF.

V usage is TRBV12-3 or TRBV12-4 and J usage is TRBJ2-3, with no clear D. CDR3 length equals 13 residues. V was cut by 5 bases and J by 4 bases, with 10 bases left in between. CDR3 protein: CASSTQVADTQYF. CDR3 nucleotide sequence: TGTGCCAGCAGTACCCAGGTGGCAGATACGCAGTATTTT.

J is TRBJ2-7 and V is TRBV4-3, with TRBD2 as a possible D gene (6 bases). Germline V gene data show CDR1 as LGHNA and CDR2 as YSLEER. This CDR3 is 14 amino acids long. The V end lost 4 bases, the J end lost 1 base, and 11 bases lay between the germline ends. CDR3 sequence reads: CASSPYGGSYEQYF. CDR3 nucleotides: TGCGCCAGCAGCCCCTACGGGGGTTCCTACGAGCAGTACTTC.